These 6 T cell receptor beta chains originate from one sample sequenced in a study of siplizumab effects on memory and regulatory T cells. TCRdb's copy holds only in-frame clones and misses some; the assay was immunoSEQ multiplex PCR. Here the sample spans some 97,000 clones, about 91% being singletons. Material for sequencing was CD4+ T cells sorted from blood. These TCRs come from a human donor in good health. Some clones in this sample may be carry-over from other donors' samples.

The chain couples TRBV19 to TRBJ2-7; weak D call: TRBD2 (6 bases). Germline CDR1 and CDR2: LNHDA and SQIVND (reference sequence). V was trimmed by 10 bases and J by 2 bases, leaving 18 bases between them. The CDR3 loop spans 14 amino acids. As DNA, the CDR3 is TGTGCCACGAGTCCGGGCAGGGAGGCCTACGAGCAGTACTTC. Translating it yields CATSPGREAYEQYF.

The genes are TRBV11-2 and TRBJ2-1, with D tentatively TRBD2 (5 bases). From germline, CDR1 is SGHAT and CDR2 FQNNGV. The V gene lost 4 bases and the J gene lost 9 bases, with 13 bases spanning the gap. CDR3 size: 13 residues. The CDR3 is CASSSSREGEQFF. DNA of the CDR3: TGTGCCAGCAGCTCCTCCCGCGAGGGTGAGCAGTTCTTC.

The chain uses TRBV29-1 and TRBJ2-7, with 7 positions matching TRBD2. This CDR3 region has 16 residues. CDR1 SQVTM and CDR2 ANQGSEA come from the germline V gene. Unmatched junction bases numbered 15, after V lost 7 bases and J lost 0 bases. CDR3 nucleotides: TGCAGCGGCTTGTTAAAGTACAGCGGGGTCTCCTACGAGCAGTACTTC. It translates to CSGLLKYSGVSYEQYF.

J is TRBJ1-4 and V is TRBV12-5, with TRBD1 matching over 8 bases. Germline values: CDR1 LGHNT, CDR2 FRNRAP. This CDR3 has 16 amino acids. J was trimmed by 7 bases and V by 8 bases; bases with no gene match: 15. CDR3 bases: TGTGCTAGTTCCGTAAACCCAGGGGGCGCCGGTGAAAAACTGTTTTTT. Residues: CASSVNPGGAGEKLFF.

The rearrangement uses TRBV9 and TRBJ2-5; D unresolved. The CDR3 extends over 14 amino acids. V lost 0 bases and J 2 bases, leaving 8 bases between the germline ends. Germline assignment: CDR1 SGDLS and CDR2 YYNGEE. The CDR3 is CASSVGGLQETQYF. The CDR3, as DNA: TGTGCCAGCAGCGTAGGGGGTCTACAAGAGACCCAGTACTTC.

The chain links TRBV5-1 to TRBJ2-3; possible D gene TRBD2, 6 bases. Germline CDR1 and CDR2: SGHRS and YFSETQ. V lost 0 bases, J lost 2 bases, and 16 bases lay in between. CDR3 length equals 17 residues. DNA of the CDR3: TGCGCCAGCAGCTTGGCTCTAGGCGGGACGACCACAGATACGCAGTATTTT. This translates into CASSLALGGTTTDTQYF.